A selection of T cell receptor beta chains follows, all from one sample in a study of breast tumors, draining lymph nodes, adjacent tissues. From the multiplex PCR reads, TCRdb called clonotypes with MiXCR, one entry per CDR3 protein. The table has about 180,000 distinct CDR3 sequences, 30% to 35% seen once. What was sequenced was axillary lymph node tissue. These receptors came from a female donor with breast cancer. Some clones in this sample may be carry-over from other donors' samples. CDR3s include the opening cysteine and the closing phenylalanine or tryptophan. A D gene is named only where the DNA matches it firmly. For some rows the clone size is stated as once, few or many, or as a class when expanded; others skip it.

V	J	size	D	CDR3	DNA
TRBV9	TRBJ2-3	many	TRBD2	CASSLWTSGVTDTQYF	TGTGCCAGCAGCTTATGGACTAGCGGGGTCACAGATACGCAGTATTTT
TRBV4-1	TRBJ2-7	-	-	CASSQLLAYEQYF	TGCGCCAGCAGCCAACTACTAGCTTACGAGCAGTACTTC
TRBV15	TRBJ1-2	many	-	CATSNREGGGYGYTF	TGTGCCACCAGCAACCGAGAAGGGGGTGGATATGGCTACACCTTC
TRBV7-9	TRBJ1-4	-	TRBD1	CASSRQGSTNEKLLF	TGTGCCAGCAGCAGACAGGGATCCACTAATGAAAAACTGCTTTTT
TRBV2	TRBJ1-4	-	TRBD1	CASSGQGLRGMWKLFF	TGTGCCAGCAGTGGACAGGGACTGAGGGGCATGTGGAAACTGTTTTTT
TRBV12-3/TRBV12-4	TRBJ1-2	many	TRBD1	CASRWGQSAGYTF	TGTGCCAGCAGGTGGGGACAGTCGGCTGGCTACACCTTC
TRBV12-3/TRBV12-4	TRBJ2-3	many	TRBD2	CASSPTSGGIDTQYF	TGTGCCAGCAGTCCAACTAGCGGGGGTATAGATACGCAGTATTTT
TRBV6-1	TRBJ1-2	-	-	CASSEGWRDLEGYTF	TGTGCCAGCAGTGAAGGTTGGAGGGACTTGGAGGGCTACACCTTC
TRBV5-4	TRBJ1-2	many	-	CASSLYSSYGYTF	TGTGCCAGCAGCTTGTACAGTAGCTATGGCTACACCTTC
TRBV5-8	TRBJ2-3	many	TRBD2	CASSLGVAGVTDTQYF	TGTGCCAGCAGCTTGGGAGTCGCGGGAGTCACAGATACGCAGTATTTT
TRBV29-1	TRBJ1-2	-	-	CSVRAPVGYTF	TGCAGCGTCAGGGCCCCCGTAGGCTACACCTTC
TRBV11-3	TRBJ1-6	-	TRBD1	CASSFLGDRLNSPLHF	TGTGCCAGCAGCTTTTTAGGGGACAGGTTAAATTCACCCCTCCACTTT
TRBV7-6	TRBJ2-7	many	-	CASGLRGSYEQYF	TGTGCCAGCGGCCTCAGGGGCTCCTACGAGCAGTACTTC
TRBV7-8	TRBJ2-2	-	TRBD2	CASSSRGGSNTGELFF	TGTGCCAGCAGCTCGCGGGGGGGTTCGAACACCGGGGAGCTGTTTTTT
TRBV27	TRBJ2-5	few	TRBD2	CASSTRTRWQETQYF	TGTGCCAGCAGTACCCGGACTAGATGGCAAGAGACCCAGTACTTC
TRBV29-1	TRBJ2-3	-	-	CSVDRRGGTDTQYF	TGCAGCGTTGACAGAAGAGGGGGTACAGATACGCAGTATTTT
TRBV7-2	TRBJ2-7	many	TRBD1	CASSSLDRVEQYF	TGTGCCAGCAGCTCGTTGGACAGGGTCGAGCAGTACTTC
TRBV12-3/TRBV12-4	TRBJ2-7	-	TRBD1	CASSAGTGGLNYEQYF	TGTGCCAGCAGCGCCGGGACAGGGGGTTTAAACTACGAGCAGTACTTC
TRBV19	TRBJ2-1	many	TRBD1	CASSTGQWYEQFF	TGTGCCAGTAGTACGGGACAGTGGTATGAGCAGTTCTTC
TRBV6-6	TRBJ1-3	many	-	CASNQRGAGNTIYF	TGTGCCAGCAACCAAAGAGGGGCTGGAAACACCATATATTTT
TRBV20-1	TRBJ1-2	many	TRBD1	CSARGPGTGNGYTF	TGCAGTGCTAGAGGCCCCGGGACAGGGAATGGCTACACCTTC
TRBV18	TRBJ2-1	-	-	CASSLIGLNEQFF	TGTGCCAGCTCATTGATTGGACTCAATGAGCAGTTCTTC
TRBV19	TRBJ1-2	many	-	CASRPPGKGYGYTF	TGTGCCAGTAGGCCCCCAGGGAAGGGCTATGGCTACACCTTC
TRBV6-6	TRBJ1-2	many	-	CASRTALNYGYTF	TGTGCCAGTCGGACAGCCCTTAACTATGGCTACACCTTC
TRBV20-1	TRBJ1-6	once	TRBD1	CSAQTGGSPLHF	TGCAGTGCTCAGACAGGGGGATCACCCCTCCACTTT
TRBV4-1	TRBJ1-5	few	-	CASSQDGRGKGYNQPQHF	TGCGCCAGCAGCCAAGATGGAAGAGGTAAGGGGTACAATCAGCCCCAGCATTTT
TRBV5-6	TRBJ2-7	-	-	CASELGSGVLEQYF	TGTGCCAGCGAGCTTGGGAGTGGGGTTCTAGAGCAGTACTTC
TRBV7-2	TRBJ1-1	few	-	CASSLVFKNTEAFF	TGTGCCAGCAGCTTAGTTTTCAAGAACACTGAAGCTTTCTTT
TRBV24-1	TRBJ1-3	many	-	CATILGRNRNTIYF	TGTGCCACCATCTTAGGCAGGAACCGAAACACCATATATTTT
TRBV6-1	TRBJ1-5	few	-	CASRFRDGDNQPQHF	TGTGCCAGCCGATTCCGGGACGGGGACAATCAGCCCCAGCATTTT
TRBV19	TRBJ2-3	many	TRBD1	CASSSGDRGPTDTQYF	TGTGCCAGTAGTTCCGGTGACAGGGGCCCCACAGATACGCAGTATTTT
TRBV7-8	TRBJ1-2	many	TRBD1	CASSTHRGRNYGYTF	TGTGCCAGCAGCACCCACAGGGGGCGGAACTATGGCTACACCTTC